The next 30 T cell receptor beta chains were all read from a single sample in a study of T cell responses to AZD1222 COVID-19 vaccine. Sequenced by immunoSEQ multiplex PCR; TCRdb stores in-frame clones only, minus some. Of about 220,000 clones in the sample, 93% were seen once. Sequencing was performed on peripheral blood, taken on day 0 of MenACWY control vaccination. Receptors originate from an adult in good health.

The J gene is TRBJ2-1, the V gene TRBV2; no clear D gene. Per the germline V gene, CDR1 is SNHLY and CDR2 is FYNNEI. V was shortened by 9 bases and J by 6 bases, with 12 bases between the two germline ends. The CDR3 consists of 12 residues. This CDR3 reads CASVPTGNEQFF. CDR3 in DNA: TGTGCCAGTGTACCAACGGGCAATGAGCAGTTCTTC. Together with reference TRBV2 and TRBJ2-1, the CDR3 gives the full variable domain: EPEVTQTPSHQVTQMGQEVILRCVPISNHLYFYWYRQILGQKVEFLVSFYNNEISEKSEIFDDQFSVERPDGSNFTLKIRSTKLEDSAMYFCASVPTGNEQFFGPGTRLTVL.

This clone was picked up one time. The chain employs TRBV2 and TRBJ1-2; 7 nucleotides align to TRBD1. This CDR3 contains 14 residues. Germline lookup yields CDR1 SNHLY and CDR2 FYNNEI. After removal of 6 bases from V and 4 bases from J, the junction contained 8 bases not matched to a gene. The CDR3 loop is CASRVQGGAYGYTF. CDR3 DNA sequence: TGTGCCAGCAGGGTTCAAGGGGGCGCCTATGGCTACACCTTC. The full variable domain, rest sourced from reference TRBV2 and TRBJ1-2, is EPEVTQTPSHQVTQMGQEVILRCVPISNHLYFYWYRQILGQKVEFLVSFYNNEISEKSEIFDDQFSVERPDGSNFTLKIRSTKLEDSAMYFCASRVQGGAYGYTFGSGTRLTVV.

V gene TRBV7-9 combines with J gene TRBJ2-7; maybe TRBD2 (6 bases). Germline CDR1 reads SEHNR; CDR2 reads FQNEAQ (reference sequence). The CDR3 is made up of 18 amino acids. Between the trimmed V and J ends, which lost 1 base and 0 bases, there was a span of 19 bases. In nucleotides, the CDR3 is TGTGCCAGCAGCTTAGGTACCTCGCGGGACTCGTTCTCCTACGAGCAGTACTTC. Protein product: CASSLGTSRDSFSYEQYF.

The rearrangement links TRBV15 to TRBJ1-2; weak D call: TRBD1 (5 bases). Germline assignment: CDR1 LNHNV and CDR2 YYDKDF (reference sequence). Trimming left V 0 bases short and J 10 bases short, with 12 bases between. CDR3 size: 13 residues. CDR3 residues: CATSREGSGTYTF. The CDR3, as DNA: TGTGCCACCAGCAGAGAGGGGAGTGGGACCTACACCTTC.

The chain recombines TRBV6-1 with TRBJ2-2; D is undetermined. Trimming cost V 3 bases and J 2 bases, with 10 bases left between them. Germline V CDR1 and CDR2: MNHNS, SASEGT. CDR3 length equals 15 residues. Here the CDR3 DNA reads TGTGCCAGCAGTGAGGACGGACCCAACACCGGGGAGCTGTTTTTT. This gives the protein CASSEDGPNTGELFF.

The J gene is TRBJ2-3, the V gene TRBV7-8; unclear D gene. The CDR3 spans 17 residues. Germline lookup yields CDR1 SGHVS and CDR2 FQNEAQ. Trimming took 0 bases from V and 1 from J, leaving 14 bases between them. CDR3 sequence: CASSLAPTARGTDTQYF. In nucleotides, the CDR3 is TGTGCCAGCAGCTTAGCGCCGACGGCTCGGGGCACAGATACGCAGTATTTT.

The chain joins TRBV2 to TRBJ1-1; D not certain. The V gene's germline CDR1 is SNHLY and CDR2 FYNNEI. V was trimmed by 11 bases and J by 5 bases, leaving 12 bases between them. This CDR3 contains 11 residues. This chain's CDR3 is CACGFWTEAFF. The CDR3 DNA reads as TGTGCCTGCGGATTCTGGACTGAAGCTTTCTTT.

This clone was counted between two and nine times. The rearrangement joins TRBV25-1 to TRBJ2-7; 10 bases are shared with TRBD1. V shed 7 bases, J shed 5 bases, and the junction held 5 bases outside the gene matches. This CDR3 is 13 amino acids long. Germline CDR1 and CDR2: MGHDK and SYGVNS. CDR3 protein: CASKGTGADEQYF. CDR3 coding DNA: TGTGCCAGCAAAGGGACAGGGGCGGACGAGCAGTACTTC.

This chain links TRBV29-1 with TRBJ1-1; no reliable D call. The CDR3 has 13 residues. Germline-derived CDR1 and CDR2 are SQVTM and ANQGSEA. V was cut by 3 bases and J by 0 bases, with 8 bases left in between. CDR3: CSVEAGMNTEAFF. As DNA, the CDR3 is TGCAGCGTTGAGGCGGGAATGAACACTGAAGCTTTCTTT. Looking up the rest from reference TRBV29-1 and TRBJ1-1 gives the full variable domain: SAVISQKPSRDICQRGTSLTIQCQVDSQVTMMFWYRQQPGQSLTLIATANQGSEATYESGFVIDKFPISRPNLTFSTLTVSNMSPEDSSIYLCSVEAGMNTEAFFGQGTRLTVV.

The chain employs TRBV19 and TRBJ1-6; the match to TRBD1 covers 7 bases. The germline V gene encodes CDR1 LNHDA and CDR2 SQIVND (reference sequence). This CDR3 region has 14 residues. The V and J ends lost 4 bases and 7 bases, in that order; junction bases with no gene match: 4. In DNA form, the CDR3 reads TGTGCCAGTAGTAAGGGGACAGCAAATTCACCCCTCCACTTT. This sequence encodes CASSKGTANSPLHF.

The chain has TRBV2 and TRBJ1-4; the D is unclear. The CDR3 runs 11 residues. Trimming removed 7 bases at V and 5 bases at J, with 5 bases between. CDR1 SNHLY and CDR2 FYNNEI come from the germline V gene. CDR3 nucleotide sequence: TGTGCCAGCACAATGAATGAAAAACTGTTTTTT. The encoded protein is CASTMNEKLFF.

The chain uses TRBV28 and TRBJ2-2; 7 bases agree with TRBD2. This CDR3 contains 15 residues. In germline, CDR1 is MDHEN, CDR2 SYDVKM. V lost 4 bases and J lost 2; bases outside the gene matches: 4. CDR3 in DNA: TGTGCCAGCAGTTGGGAGGGCGTAAACACCGGGGAGCTGTTTTTT. It specifies CASSWEGVNTGELFF.

The chain joins TRBV4-1 to TRBJ1-4; D remains ambiguous. Germline loops: CDR1 MGHRA, CDR2 YSYEKL. Trimming removed 0 bases at V and 3 bases at J, with 14 bases between. The CDR3 extends over 17 amino acids. DNA of the CDR3: TGCGCCAGCAGCCAAGATCATATGGGGAACGCTAATGAAAAACTGTTTTTT. This codes for CASSQDHMGNANEKLFF.

The chain has TRBV7-9 and TRBJ1-1, with 9 bases matching TRBD1. The CDR3 has 14 amino acids. CDR1 and CDR2 (germline): SEHNR, FQNEAQ (reference sequence). V lost 11 bases and J lost 2; bases outside the gene matches: 9. CDR3 nucleotide sequence: TGTGCCTTAGGAGGACAGGGGATAAACACTGAAGCTTTCTTT. Translated, it gives CALGGQGINTEAFF.

J is TRBJ1-4 and V is TRBV6-6, with 8 bases lining up with TRBD1. CDR3 length: 14 amino acids. The V gene's germline CDR1 is MNHNY and CDR2 SVGAGI (reference sequence). Trimming took 5 bases from V and 3 from J; bases not matched to a gene: 2. This CDR3 is CASSRDRSNEKLFF. DNA for the CDR3: TGTGCCAGCAGTAGGGACAGGTCTAATGAAAAACTGTTTTTT.

V usage is TRBV9 and J usage is TRBJ2-1, with unresolved D. CDR3 size: 15 residues. V dropped 0 bases and J dropped 5 bases, with 12 bases sitting between them. Germline V gene sequence: CDR1 SGDLS, CDR2 YYNGEE. Here the CDR3 reads CASSVDGRAHNEQFF. In DNA form, the CDR3 reads TGTGCCAGCAGCGTAGACGGAAGGGCGCACAATGAGCAGTTCTTC.

The chain has TRBV9 and TRBJ2-2; TRBD2 matches at 11 bases. V shed 4 bases, J shed 6 bases, and the junction held 2 bases outside the gene matches. This CDR3 spans 14 amino acids. CDR1 and CDR2 from the germline V gene are SGDLS and YYNGEE. The CDR3 DNA reads as TGTGCCAGCAGCTTTAGCGGGGGGGCCGGGGAGCTGTTTTTT. Its translation is CASSFSGGAGELFF. The entire variable domain, with the rest obtained from reference TRBV9 and TRBJ2-2, is as follows: DSGVTQTPKHLITATGQRVTLRCSPRSGDLSVYWYQQSLDQGLQFLIQYYNGEERAKGNILERFSAQQFPDLHSELNLSSLELGDSALYFCASSFSGGAGELFFGEGSRLTVL.

This rearrangement joins TRBV5-4 to TRBJ2-5; D is undetermined. This CDR3 has 13 residues. Trimming cost V 2 bases and J 9 bases, with 14 bases left between them. Germline lookup yields CDR1 SGHNT and CDR2 YYREEE (reference sequence). The CDR3 sequence: CASSFPSSLAQYF. The DNA for the CDR3 is TGTGCCAGCAGCTTCCCCTCCTCTCTGGCCCAGTACTTC.

CDR3 bases: TGTGCCAGCAGTGACGACAGGAACTATGGCTACACCTTC. It translates to CASSDDRNYGYTF. This rearrangement joins TRBV2 to TRBJ1-2; TRBD1 is a possible D gene (6 bases). Germline V lookup: CDR1 SNHLY, CDR2 FYNNEI. V lost 3 bases, J lost 2 bases, and 7 bases lay in between. The CDR3 runs to 13 residues.

V gene TRBV27 combines with J gene TRBJ2-1; a possible D gene is TRBD1 (5 bases). This CDR3 has 17 residues. V lost 7 bases and J lost 1, with 20 bases in between. Germline CDR1 and CDR2: MNHEY and SMNVEV (reference sequence). As DNA, the CDR3 is TGTGCCAGCACCACGGCGGCAGGGAAAGGATCCTACAATGAGCAGTTCTTC. Protein: CASTTAAGKGSYNEQFF.

The chain carries TRBV7-2 and TRBJ1-3; D uncertain. The CDR3 length is 16 residues. From germline, CDR1 is SGHTA and CDR2 FQGNSA. V shed 2 bases and J shed 0 bases, with 11 bases lying between them. This CDR3 reads CASSLNPVSSGNTIYF. The CDR3 coding sequence is TGTGCCAGCAGCTTAAACCCCGTCTCCTCTGGAAACACCATATATTTT.

J is TRBJ2-2 and V is TRBV7-2; D ambiguous. Between the trimmed V and J ends, which lost 5 bases and 5 bases, there was a span of 12 bases. The CDR3 is 14 residues long. Germline lookup yields CDR1 SGHTA and CDR2 FQGNSA. This CDR3 is CASSPQASTGELFF. The CDR3 nucleotides read TGTGCCAGCAGCCCCCAGGCGTCGACCGGGGAGCTGTTTTTT.

The chain couples TRBV6-5 to TRBJ2-5; 9 bases align to TRBD1. This CDR3 region has 14 residues. Germline values: CDR1 MNHEY, CDR2 SVGAGI. Trimming cost V 2 bases and J 7 bases; bases outside gene matches: 5. CDR3 amino acids: CASSYTGQGGTQYF. The DNA of the CDR3 is TGTGCCAGCAGTTACACGGGACAGGGAGGGACCCAGTACTTC.

The rearrangement links TRBV30 to TRBJ1-3; D might be TRBD1 (5 bases). The CDR3 covers 16 residues. Germline CDR1 GTSNPN, CDR2 SVGIG (reference sequence). V was trimmed by 3 bases and J by 0 bases, leaving 15 bases between them. CDR3 region: CAWRGDFYSSGNTIYF. The DNA for the CDR3 is TGTGCCTGGAGAGGGGACTTTTATTCCTCTGGAAACACCATATATTTT.

V gene TRBV24-1 combines with J gene TRBJ2-1; 7 nucleotides match TRBD2. Germline assignment: CDR1 KGHDR and CDR2 SFDVKD. V lost 2 bases, J lost 12 bases, and 9 bases stayed unmatched. The CDR3 consists of 14 residues. In DNA, the CDR3 is TGTGCCACCAGTGATTCCGGACTGGGGAGGGGGCAGTTCTTC. Translating gives CATSDSGLGRGQFF.

The V and J genes are TRBV11-2 and TRBJ2-3, with 10 positions matching TRBD1. Germline CDR1 reads SGHAT; CDR2 reads FQNNGV. CDR3 length: 16 amino acids. V shed 4 bases, J shed 2 bases, and the junction held 6 bases outside the gene matches. The CDR3 loop reads CASSSVDRGVTDTQYF. Written as DNA, the CDR3 is TGTGCCAGCAGCTCGGTGGACAGGGGGGTCACAGATACGCAGTATTTT.

The gene calls are TRBV6-5 and TRBJ1-4; no clear D gene. The CDR3 contains 15 residues. V was clipped by 1 base and J by 5 bases, with 11 bases between them. Germline loops: CDR1 MNHEY, CDR2 SVGAGI. The CDR3 DNA reads TGTGCCAGCAGTTACTACAGACCGCCCAATGAAAAACTGTTTTTT. It encodes CASSYYRPPNEKLFF.

The rearrangement links TRBV12-3 or TRBV12-4 to TRBJ2-3; D is ambiguous. The germline V and J ends were trimmed by 6 bases and 2 bases, with 9 bases remaining between them. CDR3 length: 13 residues. The CDR3 DNA follows: TGTGCCAGCAGCCTCATCGCCACAGATACGCAGTATTTT. This codes for CASSLIATDTQYF.

This chain connects TRBV6-5 to TRBJ1-3; a possible D gene is TRBD1 (5 bases). CDR1 is MNHEY and CDR2 is SVGAGI in the germline V gene. This CDR3 has 15 residues. V was shortened by 7 bases and J by 0 bases, with 13 bases between the two germline ends. CDR3 DNA: TGTGCCAGCAAAGGGACGGCGGCCTCTGGAAACACCATATATTTT. This encodes CASKGTAASGNTIYF.

The rearrangement uses TRBV7-2 and TRBJ2-5; TRBD2 aligns across 8 bases. This CDR3 comprises 17 residues. The junction had 12 bases not matched to a gene; V was cut back by 5 bases and J by 1 base. Germline CDR1 SGHTA, CDR2 FQGNSA. In nucleotides, the CDR3 is TGTGCCAGCAGCCCCCTCGGGGGGGGCCGCATCCAAGAGACCCAGTACTTC. This encodes CASSPLGGGRIQETQYF.